This T cell receptor (beta chain) derives from a study of T cell clonality in common variable immunodeficiency. Study-wide findings and caveats: CVID subjects showed higher TCRbeta clonality than healthy controls. Fewer deletions and N-nucleotide insertions were reportedly seen in common variable immunodeficiency TCR beta sequences.

Control and CVID samples contributed equal amounts of genomic DNA. Here immunoSEQ multiplex PCR was the method, and the copy in TCRdb shows in-frame clones only, minus some. The table records some 19,000 clones without singletons, the ten largest covering 24%. This clone has just a few counts. Its specificity is not known. The observed sequence ends 3 residues before the CDR3 terminus, with the missing tail filled in from the germline J gene. All CVID subjects were on immunoglobulin replacement for at least one year. Trimming removed 4 bases from V and 3 bases from J, with 9 bases in between. CDR1 and CDR2 from the germline V gene are SGHTA and FQGTGA. This CDR3 is built from 13 residues.

Sequencing was performed on peripheral blood mononuclear cells. The clonotype originates from a human donor with common variable immunodeficiency. The chain employs TRBV7-3 and TRBJ1-1, with D uncertain. CDR3 DNA (partial): TGTGCCAGCAGCTCAAACCGGGACACTGAA. It yields the protein CASSSNRDTE. The complete CDR3 reads CASSSNRDTEAFF. The whole variable domain, filled in from reference TRBV7-3 and TRBJ1-1, reads GAGVSQTPSNKVTEKGKYVELRCDPISGHTALYWYRQSLGQGPEFLIYFQGTGAADDSGLPNDRFFAVRPEGSVSTLKIQRTERGDSAVYLCASSSNRDTEAFFGQGTRLTVV.